The TCR beta chain described here comes from a study of T cell repertoires in cytomegalovirus infection. Across the whole study: The study used recently identified HLA-C-restricted and well-studied HLA-B-restricted CMV epitopes. Study-level findings and limits: HLA-C-restricted CMV clonotypes gave the most frequent clonotype in two of eight donors. Based on cumulative public TCR beta family frequency, carriers of CMV plus the relevant HLA were identified.

There are 17 residues in the CDR3. Germline CDR1 reads SGHTA; CDR2 reads FQGTGA. Losses at the gene ends were 1 base for V and 0 bases for J; bases not matched to a gene: 7. In this sample, this clonotype turned up a few times. Its target is not known. TCRdb reanalysed the reads using MiXCR and keeps one entry per CDR3 protein. The sample contains approximately 110,000 distinct CDR3 sequences, about 40% of which appear only once. This receptor was obtained from a human donor in good health (CMV status not recorded). Some clones in this sample may be carry-over from other donors' samples. Sample: CD8+ T cells from cultured PBMCs, taken from culture after CMV antigen stimulation. V and J are TRBV7-3 and TRBJ2-5; the match to TRBD1 covers 8 bases. The CDR3 DNA sequence: TGTGCCAGCAGCTTAAAACTCGGACAGGGTCACCAAGAGACCCAGTACTTC. Its protein product is CASSLKLGQGHQETQYF.